This is a list of T cell receptor beta chains from one sample in a study of early stage breast cancer tumors. Sequencing was performed with immunoSEQ multiplex PCR; in TCRdb, only in-frame clones are kept and a portion is missing. The sample yields 9,500 to 10,000 clones, 78% seen once. Source material: normal breast tissue next to the tumor. These receptors all stem from a person in their 40s with breast cancer. Each CDR3 is given with its conserved first and last residue. D genes are given only for firm matches. Clone size is shown for a subset of rows, as once, few, many or a class of expanded clone.

clone_size j_call v_call d_call cdr3_nt cdr3_aa
NA TRBJ2-2 TRBV19 TRBD1 TGTGCCAGTACCCCCGACAGGGACCCGAACACCGGGGAGCTGTTTTTT CASTPDRDPNTGELFF
large TRBJ2-7 TRBV6-1 NA TGTGCCAGCAGAAGAGGGCCCCCCCCGAACTACGAGCAGTACTTC CASRRGPPPNYEQYF
NA TRBJ1-2 TRBV5-6 NA TGTGCCAGCAGCTTGGACCCGTCAATCTATGGCTACACCTTC CASSLDPSIYGYTF
NA TRBJ2-7 TRBV2 NA TGTGCCAGCGGGCCAGAGCTTTACGAGCAGTACTTC CASGPELYEQYF
NA TRBJ2-3 TRBV7-9 TRBD2 TGTGCCAGCAGCTTAGGGTGGGGACTAGCGGAAGATACGCAGTATTTT CASSLGWGLAEDTQYF
NA TRBJ2-6 TRBV11-2 TRBD2 TGTGCCAGCCGGGGGGTATCTGGGGCCAACGTCCTGACTTTC CASRGVSGANVLTF
NA TRBJ2-3 TRBV27 NA TGTGCCAGCAAGCCCCAAATCACAGATACGCAGTATTTT CASKPQITDTQYF
few TRBJ1-5 TRBV2 NA TGTGCCAGCAGCGCGGACGGTAGCAATCAGCCCCAGCATTTT CASSADGSNQPQHF
NA TRBJ2-3 TRBV6-4 NA TGTGCCAGCAGTGACTCAGGGGCAAGAGGCACAGATACGCAGTATTTT CASSDSGARGTDTQYF
NA TRBJ1-2 TRBV29-1 NA TGCAGCGTCCAGGATAGAGCTAACTATGGCTACACCTTC CSVQDRANYGYTF
few TRBJ2-7 TRBV21-1 NA TGTGCCAGCAGCAACATGAAGGGCAGATACTACGAGCAGTACTTC CASSNMKGRYYEQYF
NA TRBJ2-3 TRBV5-1 TRBD1 TGCGCCAGCAGCTGGGGACAGGGGGGGACAGATACGCAGTATTTT CASSWGQGGTDTQYF
NA TRBJ2-1 TRBV29-1 TRBD2 TGCAGCGTCAACCCTCCTAGCGGGGGAAACAATGAGCAGTTCTTC CSVNPPSGGNNEQFF
NA TRBJ2-5 TRBV7-8 TRBD1 TGTGCCAGCAGCCGTAGGGACAGGGAGGAAGAAACCCAGTACTTC CASSRRDREEETQYF
NA TRBJ2-3 TRBV4-2 TRBD2 TGTGCCAGCAGCCCCGGACTAGCCCCTAGCACAGATACGCAGTATTTT CASSPGLAPSTDTQYF
NA TRBJ1-3 TRBV14 NA TGTGCCAGCAGCCAATCAGGGGCTGGAAACACCATATATTTT CASSQSGAGNTIYF
NA TRBJ1-3 TRBV19 NA TGTGCCAGTAGTGGAAGCGGGACGATGGGAAACACCATATATTTT CASSGSGTMGNTIYF
NA TRBJ2-2 TRBV9 TRBD2 TGTGCCAGCAGCGTACCCGGGAGGGAGAACACCGGGGAGCTGTTTTTT CASSVPGRENTGELFF
once TRBJ1-1 TRBV6-1 NA TGTGCCAGCAGTGAGAGGGGGGCTGCTTTCTTT CASSERGAAFF
NA TRBJ2-5 TRBV29-1 TRBD2 TGCAGCGTTGGACCTAGCGGGCTGTACCAAGAGACCCAGTACTTC CSVGPSGLYQETQYF
few TRBJ2-3 TRBV7-2 NA TGTGCCAGCAGGTGGTCGGTGGGAGATACGCAGTATTTT CASRWSVGDTQYF
once TRBJ1-4 TRBV10-3 NA TGTGCCATCAGCCCTAGGGGAGCTGAAAAACTGTTTTTT CAISPRGAEKLFF
NA TRBJ2-3 TRBV7-9 NA TGTGCCAGCAGCTTGGTCAGGACAACGACAGATACGCAGTATTTT CASSLVRTTTDTQYF
NA TRBJ2-1 TRBV7-2 TRBD2 TGTGCCAGCAGCTCAAGCGGACTAGCAGGGCGGGGTGAGCAGTTCTTC CASSSSGLAGRGEQFF
NA TRBJ1-5 TRBV30 NA TGTGCCTGGAGTGCAGGGTTCGATCAGCCCCAGCATTTT CAWSAGFDQPQHF
once TRBJ2-2 TRBV18 NA TGTGCCAGCTCACCAACCGGGCGCCGGAACACCGGGGAGCTGTTTTTT CASSPTGRRNTGELFF
NA TRBJ1-5 TRBV10-3 NA TGTGCCATCAGTGACCGATCTACCGAAGGTCAGCCCCAGCATTTT CAISDRSTEGQPQHF
NA TRBJ2-3 TRBV27 NA TGTGCCAGCAGTCCACTTTTGGGAGATACGCAGTATTTT CASSPLLGDTQYF
NA TRBJ1-2 TRBV18 TRBD1 TGTGCCAGCTCCCCAGGGACAGGGGGGACTGATGGCTACACCTTC CASSPGTGGTDGYTF
NA TRBJ2-2 TRBV6-5 NA TGTGCCAGCTCCTGGGCTACACAACCCGGGGAGCTGTTTTTT CASSWATQPGELFF
NA TRBJ2-3 TRBV19 NA TGTGCCAGTAGTACAGTACAAAAAGGTAGCACAGATACGCAGTATTTT CASSTVQKGSTDTQYF
NA TRBJ2-7 TRBV2 NA TGTGCCAGCAAAGGACAAGACTACGAGCAGTACTTC CASKGQDYEQYF
NA TRBJ2-7 TRBV4-1 NA TGCGCCAGCAGCCAAGCTGAGACTAGCTACGAGCAGTACTTC CASSQAETSYEQYF
NA TRBJ1-1 TRBV5-1 NA TGCGCCAGCAGCTTGGAGGGAAGGGGTAACACTGAAGCTTTCTTT CASSLEGRGNTEAFF
NA TRBJ2-2 TRBV5-4 TRBD1 TGTGCCAGCAGCCCCGGACAGGGAAGGGCCGGGGAGCTGTTTTTT CASSPGQGRAGELFF
NA TRBJ2-2 TRBV5-4 NA TGTGCCAGCAGCTCAGAGAGGGACCTATCTACCGGGGAGCTGTTTTTT CASSSERDLSTGELFF
NA TRBJ2-7 TRBV10-3 NA TGTGCCATCAGTGAGGAAGGGGGGGCTGACGAGCAGTACTTC CAISEEGGADEQYF
NA TRBJ1-2 TRBV2 NA TGTGCCAGCAGCGAGGTTTCCTATGGCTACACCTTC CASSEVSYGYTF
NA TRBJ2-3 TRBV6-4 NA TGTGCCAGCAGTGAGGGGGAGTCAGATACGCAGTATTTT CASSEGESDTQYF
NA TRBJ1-2 TRBV29-1 NA TGCAGCGTTGAAGAGGGGGCAGGGGTAGAAGGCTACACCTTC CSVEEGAGVEGYTF
NA TRBJ2-3 TRBV5-1 NA TGCGCCAGCAGCTTGGGGGAGAGCACAGATACGCAGTATTTT CASSLGESTDTQYF
NA TRBJ2-7 TRBV11-2 TRBD2 TGTGCCAGCAGCTACAATTCCGCTAGCGGGAGGGCCCCTAGCCAGTACTTC CASSYNSASGRAPSQYF
NA TRBJ2-6 TRBV7-9 NA TGTGCCAGCAATTATAAAACAGGCCGCTCTGGGGCCAACGTCCTGACTTTC CASNYKTGRSGANVLTF
NA TRBJ2-6 TRBV15 NA TGTGCCACCAAGCGAGGGGAAACTGGGGCCAACGTCCTGACTTTC CATKRGETGANVLTF
NA TRBJ2-5 TRBV5-1 TRBD2 TGCGCCAGCAGCTTTCAAATCGGGGGGGGGCAAGAGACCCAGTACTTC CASSFQIGGGQETQYF
NA TRBJ2-7 TRBV5-6 TRBD2 TGTGCCAGCAGCTATTCCGGGGGGAGCTCCTACGAGCAGTACTTC CASSYSGGSSYEQYF
NA TRBJ2-7 TRBV7-9 NA TGTGCCAGCAGCTTAGCCGGGAGCACCTACGAGCAGTACTTC CASSLAGSTYEQYF